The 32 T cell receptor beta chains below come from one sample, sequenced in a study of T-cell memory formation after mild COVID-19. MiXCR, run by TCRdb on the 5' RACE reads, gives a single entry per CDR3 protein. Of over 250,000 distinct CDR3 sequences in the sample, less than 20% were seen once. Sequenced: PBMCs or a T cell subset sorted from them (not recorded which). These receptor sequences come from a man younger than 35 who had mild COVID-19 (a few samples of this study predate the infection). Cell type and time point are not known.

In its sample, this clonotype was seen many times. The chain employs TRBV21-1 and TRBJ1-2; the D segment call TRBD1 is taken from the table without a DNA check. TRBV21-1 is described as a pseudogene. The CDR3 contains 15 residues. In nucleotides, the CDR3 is TGTGCCAGCCCGCGCTCGCCAGGGGCCGCCTATGGCTACACCTTC. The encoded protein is CASPRSPGAAYGYTF.

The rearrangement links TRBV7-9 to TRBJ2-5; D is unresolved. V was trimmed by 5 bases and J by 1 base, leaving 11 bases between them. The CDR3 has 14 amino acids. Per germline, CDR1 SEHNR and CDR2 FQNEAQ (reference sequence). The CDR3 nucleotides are TGTGCCAGCAGCCCCTCCTGGGCCCAAGAGACCCAGTACTTC. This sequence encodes CASSPSWAQETQYF.

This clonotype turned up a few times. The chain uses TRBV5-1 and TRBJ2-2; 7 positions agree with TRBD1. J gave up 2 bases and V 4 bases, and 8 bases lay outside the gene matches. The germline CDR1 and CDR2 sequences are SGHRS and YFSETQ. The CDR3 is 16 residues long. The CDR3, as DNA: TGCGCCAGCAGCCGCCGGGACAGCCTAAACACCGGGGAGCTGTTTTTT. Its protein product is CASSRRDSLNTGELFF.

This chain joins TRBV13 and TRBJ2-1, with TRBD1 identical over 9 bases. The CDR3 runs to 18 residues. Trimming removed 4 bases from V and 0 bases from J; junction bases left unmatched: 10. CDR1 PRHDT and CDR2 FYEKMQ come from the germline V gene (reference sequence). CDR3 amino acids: CASSSTGTGISSYNEQFF. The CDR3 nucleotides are TGTGCCAGCAGCTCAACCGGGACAGGGATTAGCTCCTACAATGAGCAGTTCTTC.

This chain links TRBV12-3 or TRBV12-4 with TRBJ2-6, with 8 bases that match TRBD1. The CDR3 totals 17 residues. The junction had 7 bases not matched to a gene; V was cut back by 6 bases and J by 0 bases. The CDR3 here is CASSQRTGSSGANVLTF. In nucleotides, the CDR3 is TGTGCCAGCAGCCAAAGGACAGGGAGCTCTGGGGCCAACGTCCTGACTTTC.

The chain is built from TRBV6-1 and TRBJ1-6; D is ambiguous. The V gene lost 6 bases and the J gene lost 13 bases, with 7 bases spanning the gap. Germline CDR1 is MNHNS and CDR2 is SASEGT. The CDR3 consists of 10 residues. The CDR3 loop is CASRGPPLHF. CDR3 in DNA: TGTGCCAGCAGGGGCCCGCCCCTCCACTTT.

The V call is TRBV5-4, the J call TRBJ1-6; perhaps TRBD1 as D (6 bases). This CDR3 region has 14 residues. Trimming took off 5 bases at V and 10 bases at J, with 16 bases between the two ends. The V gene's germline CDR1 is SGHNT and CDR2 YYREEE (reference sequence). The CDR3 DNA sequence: TGTGCCAGCAGGAACACGGGGGCTGAGTCACCCCTCCACTTT. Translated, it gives CASRNTGAESPLHF.

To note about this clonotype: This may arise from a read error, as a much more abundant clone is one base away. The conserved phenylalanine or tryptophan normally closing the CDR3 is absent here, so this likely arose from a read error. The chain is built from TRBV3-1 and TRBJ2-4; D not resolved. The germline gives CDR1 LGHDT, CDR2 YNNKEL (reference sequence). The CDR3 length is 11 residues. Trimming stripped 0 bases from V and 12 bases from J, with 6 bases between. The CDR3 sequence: CASSQDGAQYL. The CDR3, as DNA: TGTGCCAGCAGCCAAGATGGCGCTCAGTACTTA.

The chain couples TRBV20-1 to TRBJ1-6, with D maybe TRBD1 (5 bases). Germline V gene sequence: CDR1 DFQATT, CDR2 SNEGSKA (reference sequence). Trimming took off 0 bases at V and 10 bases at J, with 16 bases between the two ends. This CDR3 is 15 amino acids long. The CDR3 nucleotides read TGCAGTGCTAGAGATCGGGGGTTTGGGGGATCACCCCTCCACTTT. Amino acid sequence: CSARDRGFGGSPLHF.

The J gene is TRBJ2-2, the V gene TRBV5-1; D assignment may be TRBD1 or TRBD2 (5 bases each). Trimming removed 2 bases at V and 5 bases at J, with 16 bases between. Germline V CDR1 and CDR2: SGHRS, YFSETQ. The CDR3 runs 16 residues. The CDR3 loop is CASSFRDPRGTGELFF. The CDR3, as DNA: TGCGCCAGCAGCTTCCGGGACCCCCGGGGTACCGGGGAGCTGTTTTTT. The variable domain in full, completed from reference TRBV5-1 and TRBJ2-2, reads KAGVTQTPRYLIKTRGQQVTLSCSPISGHRSVSWYQQTPGQGLQFLFEYFSETQRNKGNFPGRFSGRQFSNSRSEMNVSTLELGDSALYLCASSFRDPRGTGELFFGEGSRLTVL.

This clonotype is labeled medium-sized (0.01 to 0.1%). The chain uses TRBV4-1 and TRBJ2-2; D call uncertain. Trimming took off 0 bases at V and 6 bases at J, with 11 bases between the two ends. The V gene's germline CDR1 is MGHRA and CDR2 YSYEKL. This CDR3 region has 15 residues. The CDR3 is CASSQDSGGAGELFF. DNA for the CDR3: TGCGCCAGCAGCCAAGACAGTGGTGGGGCCGGGGAGCTGTTTTTT.

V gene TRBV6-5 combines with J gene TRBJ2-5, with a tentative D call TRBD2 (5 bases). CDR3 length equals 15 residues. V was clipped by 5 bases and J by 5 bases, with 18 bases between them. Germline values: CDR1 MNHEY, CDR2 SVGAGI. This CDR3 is CASSPIAEALETQYF. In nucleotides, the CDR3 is TGTGCCAGCAGTCCCATCGCGGAGGCTCTGGAGACCCAGTACTTC.

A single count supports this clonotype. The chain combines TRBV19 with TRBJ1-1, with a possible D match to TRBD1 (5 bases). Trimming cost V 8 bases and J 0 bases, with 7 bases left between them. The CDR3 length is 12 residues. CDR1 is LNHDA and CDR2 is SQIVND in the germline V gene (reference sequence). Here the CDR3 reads CASRQLNTEAFF. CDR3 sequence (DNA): TGTGCCAGTCGACAGCTGAACACTGAAGCTTTCTTT.

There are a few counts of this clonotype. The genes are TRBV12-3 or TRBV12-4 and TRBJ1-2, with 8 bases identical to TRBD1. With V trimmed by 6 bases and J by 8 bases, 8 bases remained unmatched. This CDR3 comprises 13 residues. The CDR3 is CASRQTGADGYTF. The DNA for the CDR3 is TGTGCCAGCAGACAGACAGGGGCCGACGGCTACACCTTC.

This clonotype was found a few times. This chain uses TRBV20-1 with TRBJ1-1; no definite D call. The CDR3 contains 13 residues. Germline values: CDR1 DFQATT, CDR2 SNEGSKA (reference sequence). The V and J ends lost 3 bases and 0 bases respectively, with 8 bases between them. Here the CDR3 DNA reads TGCAGTGCTAGTGGCAGGCTGAACACTGAAGCTTTCTTT. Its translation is CSASGRLNTEAFF.

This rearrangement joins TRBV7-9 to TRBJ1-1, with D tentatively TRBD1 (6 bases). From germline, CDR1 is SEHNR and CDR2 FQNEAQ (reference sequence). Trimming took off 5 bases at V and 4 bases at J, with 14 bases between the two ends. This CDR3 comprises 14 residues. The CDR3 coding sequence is TGTGCCAGCAGCCCCGGAGGGGGTAGCACTGAAGCTTTCTTT. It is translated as CASSPGGGSTEAFF.

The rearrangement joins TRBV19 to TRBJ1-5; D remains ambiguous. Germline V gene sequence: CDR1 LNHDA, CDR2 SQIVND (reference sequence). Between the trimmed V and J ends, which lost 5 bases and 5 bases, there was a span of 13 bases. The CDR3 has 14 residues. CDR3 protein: CASSPRARDQPQHF. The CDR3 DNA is TGTGCCAGTAGTCCGAGGGCGCGGGATCAGCCCCAGCATTTT. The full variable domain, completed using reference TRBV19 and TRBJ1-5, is DGGITQSPKYLFRKEGQNVTLSCEQNLNHDAMYWYRQDPGQGLRLIYYSQIVNDFQKGDIAEGYSVSREKKESFPLTVTSAQKNPTAFYLCASSPRARDQPQHFGDGTRLSIL.

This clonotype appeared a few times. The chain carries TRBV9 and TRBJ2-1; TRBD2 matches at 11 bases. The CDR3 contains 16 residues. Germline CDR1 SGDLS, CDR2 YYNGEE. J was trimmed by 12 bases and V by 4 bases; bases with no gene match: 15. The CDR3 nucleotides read TGTGCCAGCAGCCCCCCCGGGACTAGCGGCCTCAGAGTGCAGTTCTTC. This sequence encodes CASSPPGTSGLRVQFF.

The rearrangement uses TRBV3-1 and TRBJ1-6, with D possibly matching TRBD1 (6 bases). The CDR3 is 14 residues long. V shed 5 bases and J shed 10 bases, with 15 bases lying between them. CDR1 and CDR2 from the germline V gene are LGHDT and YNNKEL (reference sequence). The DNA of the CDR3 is TGTGCCAGCAGCGGGGGGGCTCACGAATCACCCCTCCACTTT. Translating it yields CASSGGAHESPLHF.

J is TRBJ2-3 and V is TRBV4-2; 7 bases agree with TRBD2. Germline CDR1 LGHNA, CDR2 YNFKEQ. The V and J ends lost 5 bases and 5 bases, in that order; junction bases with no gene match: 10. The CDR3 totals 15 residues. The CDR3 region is CASSFGAGDLDTQYF. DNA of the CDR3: TGTGCCAGCAGCTTCGGGGCGGGGGACCTAGATACGCAGTATTTT.

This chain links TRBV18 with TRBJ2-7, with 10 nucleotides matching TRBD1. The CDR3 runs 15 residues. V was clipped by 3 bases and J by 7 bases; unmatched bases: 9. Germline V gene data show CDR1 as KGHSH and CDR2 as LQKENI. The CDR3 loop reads CASSPFRDRGREQYF. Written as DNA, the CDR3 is TGTGCCAGCTCACCCTTTCGGGACAGGGGTCGGGAGCAGTACTTC.

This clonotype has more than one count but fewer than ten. The chain's CDR3 is CASSQSSAGAYYNEQFF. Written as DNA, the CDR3 is TGCGCCAGCAGCCAATCTTCGGCGGGGGCCTACTACAATGAGCAGTTCTTC. J is TRBJ2-1 and V is TRBV4-3; D may be TRBD2 (7 bases). This CDR3 contains 17 residues. Deletions cut 2 bases from V and 3 bases from J, with 17 bases between. The V gene's germline CDR1 is LGHNA and CDR2 YSLEER.

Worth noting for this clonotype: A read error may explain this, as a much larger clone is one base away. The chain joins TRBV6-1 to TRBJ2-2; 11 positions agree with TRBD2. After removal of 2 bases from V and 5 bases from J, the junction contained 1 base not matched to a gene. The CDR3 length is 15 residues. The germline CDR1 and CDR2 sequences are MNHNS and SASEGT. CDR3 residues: CASSERLAGTGELFF. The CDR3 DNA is TGTGCCAGCAGTGAAAGACTAGCGGGGACCGGGGAGCTGTTTTTT.

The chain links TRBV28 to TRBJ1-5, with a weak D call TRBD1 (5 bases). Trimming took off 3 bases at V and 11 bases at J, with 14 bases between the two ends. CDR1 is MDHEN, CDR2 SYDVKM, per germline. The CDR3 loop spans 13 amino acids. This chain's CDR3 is CASSLGDYTAQHF. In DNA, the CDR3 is TGTGCCAGCAGTTTGGGGGACTATACGGCCCAGCATTTT.

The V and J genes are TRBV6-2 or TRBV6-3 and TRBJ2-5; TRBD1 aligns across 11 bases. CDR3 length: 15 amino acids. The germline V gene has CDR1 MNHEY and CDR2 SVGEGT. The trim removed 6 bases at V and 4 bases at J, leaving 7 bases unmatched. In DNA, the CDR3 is TGTGCCAGCAGAAGGACAGGGACAGGGGGAGAGACCCAGTACTTC. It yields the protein CASRRTGTGGETQYF.

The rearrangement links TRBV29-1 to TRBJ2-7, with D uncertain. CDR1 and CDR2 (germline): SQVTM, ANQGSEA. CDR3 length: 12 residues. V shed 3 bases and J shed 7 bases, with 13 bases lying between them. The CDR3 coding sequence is TGCAGCGTTGATCTAGTTGGAGAGGAGCAGTACTTC. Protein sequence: CSVDLVGEEQYF.

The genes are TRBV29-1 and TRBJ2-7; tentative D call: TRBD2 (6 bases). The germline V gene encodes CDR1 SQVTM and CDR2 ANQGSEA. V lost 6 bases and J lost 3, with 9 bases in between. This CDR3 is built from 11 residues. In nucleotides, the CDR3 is TGCAGCGTGGTGGGGGGCTACGAGCAGTACTTC. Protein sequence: CSVVGGYEQYF.

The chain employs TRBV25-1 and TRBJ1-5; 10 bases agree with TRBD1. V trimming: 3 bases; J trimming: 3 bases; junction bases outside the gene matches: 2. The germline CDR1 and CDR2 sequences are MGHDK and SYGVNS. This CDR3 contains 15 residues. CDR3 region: CASSEGQGYNQPQHF. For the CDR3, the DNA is TGTGCCAGCAGTGAGGGACAGGGGTACAATCAGCCCCAGCATTTT.

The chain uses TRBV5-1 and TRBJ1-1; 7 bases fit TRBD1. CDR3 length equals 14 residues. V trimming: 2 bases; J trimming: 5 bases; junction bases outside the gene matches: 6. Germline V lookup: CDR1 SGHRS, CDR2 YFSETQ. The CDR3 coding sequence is TGCGCCAGCAGCTTTGAGGGGGCTGGAACTGAAGCTTTCTTT. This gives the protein CASSFEGAGTEAFF.

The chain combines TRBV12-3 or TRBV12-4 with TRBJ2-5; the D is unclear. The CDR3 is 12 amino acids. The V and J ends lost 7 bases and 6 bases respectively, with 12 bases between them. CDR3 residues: CASTLGIQTQYF. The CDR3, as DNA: TGTGCCAGCACTTTGGGGATCCAGACCCAGTACTTC.

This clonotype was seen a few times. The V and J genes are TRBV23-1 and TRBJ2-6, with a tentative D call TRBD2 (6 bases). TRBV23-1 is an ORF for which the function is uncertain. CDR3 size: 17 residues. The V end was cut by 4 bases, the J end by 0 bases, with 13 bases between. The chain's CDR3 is CASSPRGMSSGANVLTF. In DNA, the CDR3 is TGCGCCAGCAGTCCCCGGGGGATGAGCTCTGGGGCCAACGTCCTGACTTTC.

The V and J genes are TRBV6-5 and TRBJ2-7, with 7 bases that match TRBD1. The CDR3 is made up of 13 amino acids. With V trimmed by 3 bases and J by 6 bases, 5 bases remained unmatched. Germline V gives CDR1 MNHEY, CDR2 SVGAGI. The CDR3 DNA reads TGTGCCAGCAGTTATTCACAGGGGAGCGAGCAGTACGTC. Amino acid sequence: CASSYSQGSEQYV.